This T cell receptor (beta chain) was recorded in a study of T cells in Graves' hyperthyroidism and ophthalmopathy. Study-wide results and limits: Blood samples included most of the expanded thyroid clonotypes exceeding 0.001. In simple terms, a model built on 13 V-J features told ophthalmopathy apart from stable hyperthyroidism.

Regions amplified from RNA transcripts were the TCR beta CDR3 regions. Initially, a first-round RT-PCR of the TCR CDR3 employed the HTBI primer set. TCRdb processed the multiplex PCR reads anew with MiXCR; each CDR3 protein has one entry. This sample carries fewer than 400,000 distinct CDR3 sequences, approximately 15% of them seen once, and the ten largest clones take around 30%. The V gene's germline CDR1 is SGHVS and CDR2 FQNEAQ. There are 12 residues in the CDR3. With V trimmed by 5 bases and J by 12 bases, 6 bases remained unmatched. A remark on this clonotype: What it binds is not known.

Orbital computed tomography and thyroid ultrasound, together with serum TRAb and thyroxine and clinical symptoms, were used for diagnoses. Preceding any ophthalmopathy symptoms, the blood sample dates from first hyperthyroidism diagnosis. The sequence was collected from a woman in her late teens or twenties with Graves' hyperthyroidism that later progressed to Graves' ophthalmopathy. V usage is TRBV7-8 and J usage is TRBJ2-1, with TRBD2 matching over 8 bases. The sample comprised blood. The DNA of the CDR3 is TGTGCCAGCAGCCCGGGGACTAGGGGGCAGTTCTTC. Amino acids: CASSPGTRGQFF. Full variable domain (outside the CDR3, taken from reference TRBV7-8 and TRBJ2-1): GAGVSQSPRYKVAKRGQDVALRCDPISGHVSLFWYQQALGQGPEFLTYFQNEAQLDKSGLPSDRFFAERPEGSVSTLKIQRTQQEDSAVYLCASSPGTRGQFFGPGTRLTVL.